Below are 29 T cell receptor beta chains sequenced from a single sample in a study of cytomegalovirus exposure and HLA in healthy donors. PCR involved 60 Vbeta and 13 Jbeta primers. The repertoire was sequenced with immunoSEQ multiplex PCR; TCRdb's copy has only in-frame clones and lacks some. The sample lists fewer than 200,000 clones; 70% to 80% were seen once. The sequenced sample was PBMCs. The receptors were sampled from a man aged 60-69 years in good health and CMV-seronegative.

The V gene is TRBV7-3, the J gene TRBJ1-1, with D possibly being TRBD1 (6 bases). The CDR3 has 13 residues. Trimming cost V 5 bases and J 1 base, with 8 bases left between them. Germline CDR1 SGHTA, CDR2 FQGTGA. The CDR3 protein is CASSQTGNTEAFF. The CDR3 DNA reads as TGTGCCAGCAGCCAGACAGGGAACACTGAAGCTTTCTTT.

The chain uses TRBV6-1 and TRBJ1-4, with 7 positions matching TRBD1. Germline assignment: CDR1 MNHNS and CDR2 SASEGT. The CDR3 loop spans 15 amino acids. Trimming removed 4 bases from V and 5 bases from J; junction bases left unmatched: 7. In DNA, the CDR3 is TGTGCCAGCAGTGTAAACAGGGGAGGAAATGAAAAACTGTTTTTT. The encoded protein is CASSVNRGGNEKLFF.

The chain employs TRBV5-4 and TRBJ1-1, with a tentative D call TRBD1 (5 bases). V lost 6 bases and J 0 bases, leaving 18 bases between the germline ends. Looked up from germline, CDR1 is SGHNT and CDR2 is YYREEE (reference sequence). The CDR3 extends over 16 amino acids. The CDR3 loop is CASNTLQGPLNTEAFF. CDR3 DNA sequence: TGTGCCAGCAATACACTCCAGGGTCCCTTGAACACTGAAGCTTTCTTT.

The CDR3 sequence is CASTPRTSGIQSYEQYF. The CDR3 nucleotides read TGTGCCAGCACCCCAAGGACTAGCGGAATCCAATCCTACGAGCAGTACTTC. The V call is TRBV27, the J call TRBJ2-7; TRBD2 aligns across 10 bases. The CDR3 has 17 residues. V trimming: 7 bases; J trimming: 1 base; junction bases outside the gene matches: 13. The germline gives CDR1 MNHEY, CDR2 SMNVEV (reference sequence).

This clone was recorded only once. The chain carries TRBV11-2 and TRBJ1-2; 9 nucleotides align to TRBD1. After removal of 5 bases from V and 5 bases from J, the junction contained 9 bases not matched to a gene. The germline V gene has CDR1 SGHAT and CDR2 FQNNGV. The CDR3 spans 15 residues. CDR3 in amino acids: CASSGGGQGWYGYTF. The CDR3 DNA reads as TGTGCCAGCAGCGGAGGCGGACAGGGGTGGTATGGCTACACCTTC.

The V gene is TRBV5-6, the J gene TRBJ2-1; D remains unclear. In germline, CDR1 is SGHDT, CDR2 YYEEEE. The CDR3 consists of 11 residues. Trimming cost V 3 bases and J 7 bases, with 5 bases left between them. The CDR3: CASSYRNEQFF. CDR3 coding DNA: TGTGCCAGCAGCTACAGAAATGAGCAGTTCTTC.

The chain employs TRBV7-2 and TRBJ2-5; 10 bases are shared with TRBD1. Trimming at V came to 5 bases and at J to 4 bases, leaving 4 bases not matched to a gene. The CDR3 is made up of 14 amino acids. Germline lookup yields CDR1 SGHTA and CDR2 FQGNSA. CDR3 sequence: CASSTDRGRETQYF. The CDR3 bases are TGTGCCAGCAGCACCGACAGGGGGCGAGAGACCCAGTACTTC.

This chain's CDR3 is CASSLGLAGPDTQYF. The CDR3 region has the DNA TGTGCCAGCAGCTTAGGACTAGCGGGCCCAGATACGCAGTATTTT. This chain uses TRBV7-2 with TRBJ2-3; 10 bases match TRBD2. V lost 1 base and J lost 4; bases outside the gene matches: 2. The CDR3 is made up of 15 amino acids. The V gene's germline CDR1 is SGHTA and CDR2 FQGNSA.

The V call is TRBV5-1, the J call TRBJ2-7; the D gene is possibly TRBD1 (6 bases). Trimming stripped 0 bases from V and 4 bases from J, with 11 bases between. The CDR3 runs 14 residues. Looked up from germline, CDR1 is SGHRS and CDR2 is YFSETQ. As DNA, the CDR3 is TGCGCCAGCAGCTTGGCAGGGGCGGAATACGAGCAGTACTTC. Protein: CASSLAGAEYEQYF.

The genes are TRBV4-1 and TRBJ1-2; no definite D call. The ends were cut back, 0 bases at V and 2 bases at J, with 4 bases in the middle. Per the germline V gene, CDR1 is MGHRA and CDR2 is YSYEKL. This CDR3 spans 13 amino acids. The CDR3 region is CASSQDRNYGYTF. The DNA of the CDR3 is TGCGCCAGCAGCCAAGACAGAAACTATGGCTACACCTTC.

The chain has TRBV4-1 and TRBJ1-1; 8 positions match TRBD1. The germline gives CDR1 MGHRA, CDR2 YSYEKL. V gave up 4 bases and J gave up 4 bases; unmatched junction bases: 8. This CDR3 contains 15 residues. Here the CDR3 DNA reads TGCGCCAGCAGCCTTTCGGACAGGGCATTCACTGAAGCTTTCTTT. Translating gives CASSLSDRAFTEAFF.

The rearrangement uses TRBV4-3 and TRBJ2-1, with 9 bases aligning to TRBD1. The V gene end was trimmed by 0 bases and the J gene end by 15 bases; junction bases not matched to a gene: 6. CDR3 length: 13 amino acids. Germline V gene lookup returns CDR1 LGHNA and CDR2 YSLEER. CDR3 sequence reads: CASSQEGGTGLFF. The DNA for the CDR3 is TGCGCCAGCAGCCAAGAAGGGGGGACAGGGCTGTTCTTC.

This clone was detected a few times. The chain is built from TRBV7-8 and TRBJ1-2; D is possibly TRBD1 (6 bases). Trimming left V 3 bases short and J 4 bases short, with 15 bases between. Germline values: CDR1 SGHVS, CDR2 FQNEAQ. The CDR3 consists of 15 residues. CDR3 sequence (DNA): TGTGCCAGCAGCTTGGGTCTACAGGGATCCTATGGCTACACCTTC. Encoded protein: CASSLGLQGSYGYTF.

Here the CDR3 reads CAHRRGLGGEQYF. CDR3 sequence (DNA): TGTGCCCACCGGCGGGGCCTAGGTGGCGAGCAGTACTTC. This chain uses TRBV30 with TRBJ2-7, with D possibly matching TRBD2 (6 bases). The V and J ends lost 8 bases and 6 bases respectively, with 20 bases between them. The CDR3 sequence is 13 residues long. Germline CDR1 is GTSNPN and CDR2 is SVGIG (reference sequence). Combining the CDR3 with reference TRBV30 and TRBJ2-7 gives the whole variable domain SQTIHQWPATLVQPVGSPLSLECTVEGTSNPNLYWYRQAAGRGLQLLFYSVGIGQISSEVPQNLSASRPQDRQFILSSKKLLLSDSGFYLCAHRRGLGGEQYFGPGTRLTVT.

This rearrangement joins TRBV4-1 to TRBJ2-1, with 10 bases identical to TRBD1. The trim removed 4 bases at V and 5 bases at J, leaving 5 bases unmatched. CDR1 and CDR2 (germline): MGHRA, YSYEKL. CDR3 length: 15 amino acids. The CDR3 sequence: CASSPRQGADNEQFF. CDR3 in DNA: TGCGCCAGCAGCCCGCGACAGGGGGCCGACAATGAGCAGTTCTTC.

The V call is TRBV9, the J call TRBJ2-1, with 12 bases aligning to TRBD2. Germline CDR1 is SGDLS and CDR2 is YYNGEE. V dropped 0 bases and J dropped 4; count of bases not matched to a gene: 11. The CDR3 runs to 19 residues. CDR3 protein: CASSVGRGQTSGGYNEQFF. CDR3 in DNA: TGTGCCAGCAGCGTAGGAAGGGGGCAGACTAGCGGGGGATACAATGAGCAGTTCTTC. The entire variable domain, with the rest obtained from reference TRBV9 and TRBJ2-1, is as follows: DSGVTQTPKHLITATGQRVTLRCSPRSGDLSVYWYQQSLDQGLQFLIQYYNGEERAKGNILERFSAQQFPDLHSELNLSSLELGDSALYFCASSVGRGQTSGGYNEQFFGPGTRLTVL.

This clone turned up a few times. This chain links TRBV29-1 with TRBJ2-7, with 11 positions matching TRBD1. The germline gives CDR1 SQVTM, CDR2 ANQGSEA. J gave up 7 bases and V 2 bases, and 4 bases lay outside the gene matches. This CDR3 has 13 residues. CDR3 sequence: CSVEKDRGQEQYF. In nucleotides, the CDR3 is TGCAGCGTTGAAAAGGACAGGGGGCAAGAGCAGTACTTC.

The chain's CDR3 is CATSRDPPTGNQPQHF. The CDR3 DNA reads as TGTGCCACCAGCAGAGATCCACCTACAGGAAATCAGCCCCAGCATTTT. The gene calls are TRBV15 and TRBJ1-5; D perhaps matches TRBD1 (5 bases). Germline V gene lookup returns CDR1 LNHNV and CDR2 YYDKDF (reference sequence). This CDR3 has 16 amino acids. The V gene lost 0 bases and the J gene lost 4 bases, with 13 bases spanning the gap. Complete variable domain (other parts from reference TRBV15 and TRBJ1-5): DAMVIQNPRYQVTQFGKPVTLSCSQTLNHNVMYWYQQKSSQAPKLLFHYYDKDFNNEADTPDNFQSRRPNTSFCFLDIRSPGLGDTAMYLCATSRDPPTGNQPQHFGDGTRLSIL.

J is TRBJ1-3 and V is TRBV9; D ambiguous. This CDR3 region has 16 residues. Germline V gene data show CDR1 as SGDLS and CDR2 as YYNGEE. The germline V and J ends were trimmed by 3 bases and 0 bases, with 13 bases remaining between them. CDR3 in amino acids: CASSEDHWSSGNTIYF. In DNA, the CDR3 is TGTGCCAGCAGCGAAGACCACTGGAGCTCTGGAAACACCATATATTTT.

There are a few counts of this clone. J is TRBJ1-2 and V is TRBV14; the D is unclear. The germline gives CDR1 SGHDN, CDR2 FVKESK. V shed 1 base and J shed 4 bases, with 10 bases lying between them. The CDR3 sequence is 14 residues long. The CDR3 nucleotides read TGTGCCAGCAGCCAAGGCGGCGGTGTCTATGGCTACACCTTC. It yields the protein CASSQGGGVYGYTF. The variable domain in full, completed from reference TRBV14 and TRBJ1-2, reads EAGVTQFPSHSVIEKGQTVTLRCDPISGHDNLYWYRRVMGKEIKFLLHFVKESKQDESGMPNNRFLAERTGGTYSTLKVQPAELEDSGVYFCASSQGGGVYGYTFGSGTRLTVV.

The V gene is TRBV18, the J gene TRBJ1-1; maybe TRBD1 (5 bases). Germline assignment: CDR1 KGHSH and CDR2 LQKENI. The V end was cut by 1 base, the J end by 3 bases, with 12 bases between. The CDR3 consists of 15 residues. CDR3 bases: TGTGCCAGCTCACCACTTGGACACGCGGACACTGAAGCTTTCTTT. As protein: CASSPLGHADTEAFF.

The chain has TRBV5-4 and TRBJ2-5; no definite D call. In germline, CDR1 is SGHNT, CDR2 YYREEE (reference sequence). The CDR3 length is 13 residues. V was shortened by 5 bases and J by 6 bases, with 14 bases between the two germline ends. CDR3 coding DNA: TGTGCCAGCAGGTTACGCAGCGAGCAGACCCAGTACTTC. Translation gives CASRLRSEQTQYF.

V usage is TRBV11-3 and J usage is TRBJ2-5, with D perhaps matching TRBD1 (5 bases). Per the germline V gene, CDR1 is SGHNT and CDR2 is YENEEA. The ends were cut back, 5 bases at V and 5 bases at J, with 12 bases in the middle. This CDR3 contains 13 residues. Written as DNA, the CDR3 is TGTGCCAGCAGCCGTCAGGGTAGGGAGACCCAGTACTTC. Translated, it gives CASSRQGRETQYF.

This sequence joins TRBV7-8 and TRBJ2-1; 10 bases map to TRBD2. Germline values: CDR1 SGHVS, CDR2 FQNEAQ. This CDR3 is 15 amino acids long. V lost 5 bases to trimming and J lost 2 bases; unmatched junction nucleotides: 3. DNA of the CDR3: TGTGCCAGCAGCCGCAGCGGGGGGGCCTACAATGAGCAGTTCTTC. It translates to CASSRSGGAYNEQFF.

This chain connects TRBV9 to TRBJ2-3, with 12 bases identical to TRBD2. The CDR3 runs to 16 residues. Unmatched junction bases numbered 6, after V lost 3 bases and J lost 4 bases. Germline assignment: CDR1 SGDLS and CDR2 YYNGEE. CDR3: CASSAHLAGGADTQYF. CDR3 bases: TGTGCCAGCAGCGCCCACCTAGCGGGGGGGGCAGATACGCAGTATTTT.

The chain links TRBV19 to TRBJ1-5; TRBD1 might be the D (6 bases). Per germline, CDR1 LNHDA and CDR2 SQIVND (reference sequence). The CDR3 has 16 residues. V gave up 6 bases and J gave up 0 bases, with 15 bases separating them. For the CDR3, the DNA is TGTGCCAGTAGCCCCAGGGGTGTGAATAGCAATCAGCCCCAGCATTTT. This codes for CASSPRGVNSNQPQHF.

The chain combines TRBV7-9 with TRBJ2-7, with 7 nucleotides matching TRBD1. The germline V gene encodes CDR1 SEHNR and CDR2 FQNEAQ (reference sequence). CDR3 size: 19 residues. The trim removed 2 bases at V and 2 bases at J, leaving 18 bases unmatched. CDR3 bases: TGTGCCAGCAGCTTATCCTTGATACCCCGGGACAGCTGGGCCTACGAGCAGTACTTC. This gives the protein CASSLSLIPRDSWAYEQYF. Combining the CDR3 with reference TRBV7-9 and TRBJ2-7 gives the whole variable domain DTGVSQNPRHKITKRGQNVTFRCDPISEHNRLYWYRQTLGQGPEFLTYFQNEAQLEKSRLLSDRFSAERPKGSFSTLEIQRTEQGDSAMYLCASSLSLIPRDSWAYEQYFGPGTRLTVT.

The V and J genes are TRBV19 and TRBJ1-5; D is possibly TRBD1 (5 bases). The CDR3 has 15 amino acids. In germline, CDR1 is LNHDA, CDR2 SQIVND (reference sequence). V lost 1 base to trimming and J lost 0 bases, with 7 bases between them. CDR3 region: CASSIGQNSNQPQHF. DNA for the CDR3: TGTGCCAGTAGTATAGGACAGAATAGCAATCAGCCCCAGCATTTT. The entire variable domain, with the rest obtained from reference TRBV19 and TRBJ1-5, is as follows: DGGITQSPKYLFRKEGQNVTLSCEQNLNHDAMYWYRQDPGQGLRLIYYSQIVNDFQKGDIAEGYSVSREKKESFPLTVTSAQKNPTAFYLCASSIGQNSNQPQHFGDGTRLSIL.

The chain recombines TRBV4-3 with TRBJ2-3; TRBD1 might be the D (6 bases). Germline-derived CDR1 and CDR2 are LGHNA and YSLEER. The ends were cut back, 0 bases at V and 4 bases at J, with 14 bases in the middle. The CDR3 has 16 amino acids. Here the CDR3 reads CASSQDQGRGPDTQYF. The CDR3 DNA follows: TGCGCCAGCAGCCAAGATCAGGGCAGGGGACCAGATACGCAGTATTTT.